This T cell receptor (beta chain) is from a study of blood T cell repertoires in COVID-19 (dated by TCRdb to the early 2020s). For context, the study as a whole: The collaborator samples originated in the United States, Italy and Spain and spanned the acute and convalescent phases of COVID-19. The material from the prospective study consisted of cDNA or gDNA derived from T cells, B-cell-depleted T cells, or PBMCs. The dataset comprised deeply sampled blood TCRbeta repertoires from subjects exposed to, actively infected with, or recovered from COVID-19. The repertoires were made available in a free public database intended to serve as a resource for research on the immune response to SARS-CoV-2. The samples were drawn from two sources: the first 160 participants of the ongoing ImmuneRACE study, and 1,000 to 1,500 subjects contributed by 6 global collaborators. Nearly every sample came with metadata listing a de-identified subject ID, COVID-19 status, age in years and sex. Where available, HLA class I and class II types were taken from metadata supplied by the sample provider and were not determined by assay-based typing. The investigation overall reported the following: The quantity of clinical and demographic metadata differed by source and by participant and was supplied without curation.

Each collaborating institution followed its own protocols to collect whole blood in K2EDTA tubes. For TCRbeta analysis, collaborator samples were shipped as frozen whole blood, as isolated PBMCs, or as DNA extracted from either sample type. As concerns this clone: No cognate antigen has been identified for it. No much larger clone is present one base from it, and per-base qualities are unavailable.

Counted from cysteine to phenylalanine, this CDR3 has 13 amino acids. The kept DNA is CDR3 alone, 39 bases in frame from the first base. V lost 5 bases and J lost 5 bases; the stretch between them is 12 bases long. Via the germline V gene, CDR1 is SGHVS and CDR2 FNYEAQ. TCRbeta CDR3 regions were amplified from genomic DNA by means of the immunoSEQ Assay, a bias-controlled multiplex PCR. In the original analysis: Within the assay, amplification of reference gene primers was used to estimate how many nucleated cells each sample contained. Sequence reads were collapsed and filtered to measure the absolute abundance of every unique TCRbeta CDR3 rearrangement. For each sample, productive Simpson clonality was calculated as the square root of Simpson's diversity index over productive rearrangements. This immuneACCESS table, as held by TCRdb, lists in-frame sequences with V and J called but not all clones. Of the missing ones, under half trace to an unresolved V gene in checked studies; the others have no known cause. Clonal size and the V and J genes are those of that table, whereas D and trimming came from the DNA. The sample records more than 85,000 clones, 82% of which are singletons. The ten largest clones take up roughly 18% of the sample.

This clonotype was sampled from a man of 80 years or more with acute or convalescent COVID-19. Recombination joined TRBV7-6 with TRBJ1-1; a weak D assignment points to TRBD1 (5 bases agree). Sequencing was performed on peripheral blood. This receptor carries the CDR3 CASSQGVGTEAFF. The nucleotide sequence is given as TGTGCCAGCAGCCAAGGGGTGGGGACTGAAGCTTTCTTT. The CDR3 plus the reference TRBV7-6 and TRBJ1-1 genes for the other parts give the full variable domain: GAGVSQSPRYKVTKRGQDVALRCDPISGHVSLYWYRQALGQGPEFLTYFNYEAQQDKSGLPNDRFSAERPEGSISTLTIQRTEQRDSAMYRCASSQGVGTEAFFGQGTRLTVV.